One and the same sample provided the 26 T cell receptor beta chains below, sequenced in a study of identical twins. TCRdb passed the 5' RACE reads through MiXCR, listing each CDR3 protein once. The table lists some 250,000 distinct CDR3 sequences, about 12% of them singletons. The same data also contributed to another study, on yellow fever vaccine responses in identical twins.

The source material was memory (CD45RO+) T cells sorted from blood. Receptor source: a woman younger than 35 in good health.

The rearrangement uses TRBV29-1 and TRBJ2-1, with 13 bases fitting TRBD2. This CDR3 is 14 amino acids long. Germline-derived CDR1 and CDR2 are SQVTM and ANQGSEA. The ends lost 6 bases at V and 2 bases at J; junction bases unmatched: 1. CDR3 loop: CSVTSGGAYNEQFF. The CDR3 DNA sequence: TGCAGCGTCACTAGCGGGGGGGCCTACAATGAGCAGTTCTTC.

This clonotype was observed a few times. The chain couples TRBV7-9 to TRBJ1-6; D unresolved. The V and J ends lost 2 bases and 4 bases respectively, with 6 bases between them. CDR3 length equals 14 residues. Germline assignment: CDR1 SEHNR and CDR2 FQNEAQ (reference sequence). CDR3 DNA sequence: TGTGCCAGCAGCTTAACACAGTATAATTCACCCCTCCACTTT. This codes for CASSLTQYNSPLHF.

Ten or more counts support this clonotype. This chain uses TRBV7-8 with TRBJ1-3; D ambiguous. Germline lookup yields CDR1 SGHVS and CDR2 FQNEAQ. CDR3 size: 16 residues. The V gene lost 5 bases and the J gene lost 1 base, with 15 bases spanning the gap. DNA for the CDR3: TGTGCCAGCAGCACAAGGGAGCAAATATCTGGAAACACCATATATTTT. Protein: CASSTREQISGNTIYF.

Only a few counts were recorded for this clonotype. The chain is built from TRBV14 and TRBJ1-2, with D hard to call. Germline assignment: CDR1 SGHDN and CDR2 FVKESK. This CDR3 is built from 15 residues. Trimming removed 4 bases from V and 6 bases from J, with 18 bases in between. Here the CDR3 DNA reads TGTGCCAGCAGCCGTGGCGGCTATAGGCGGGATGGCTACACCTTC. As protein: CASSRGGYRRDGYTF.

This clonotype was observed many times. J is TRBJ2-4 and V is TRBV7-9; D remains unclear. The V and J ends lost 2 bases and 7 bases respectively, with 9 bases between them. The CDR3 length is 13 residues. Germline CDR1 SEHNR, CDR2 FQNEAQ (reference sequence). CDR3 sequence reads: CASSLPGPNIQYF. CDR3 DNA sequence: TGTGCCAGCAGCTTACCGGGCCCCAACATTCAGTACTTC. Supplemented by reference TRBV7-9 and TRBJ2-4, the full variable domain reads DTGVSQNPRHKITKRGQNVTFRCDPISEHNRLYWYRQTLGQGPEFLTYFQNEAQLEKSRLLSDRFSAERPKGSFSTLEIQRTEQGDSAMYLCASSLPGPNIQYFGAGTRLSVL.

V and J are TRBV11-2 and TRBJ2-5; 8 bases map to TRBD1. J lost 11 bases, V lost 5 bases, and 4 bases had no gene match. This CDR3 is 11 amino acids long. Germline V gene sequence: CDR1 SGHAT, CDR2 FQNNGV. The CDR3 DNA reads as TGTGCCAGCAGCCCCGGGACAGGACAGTACTTC. Protein: CASSPGTGQYF.

This clonotype came up a few times. This sequence joins TRBV28 and TRBJ1-2, with 10 nucleotides matching TRBD1. The CDR3 runs 16 residues. After removal of 7 bases from V and 1 base from J, the junction contained 9 bases not matched to a gene. Germline V gene data show CDR1 as MDHEN and CDR2 as SYDVKM. The CDR3 DNA is TGTGCCAGCACGCCGGGACAGGGGCGCCTTAACTATGGCTACACCTTC. Its translation is CASTPGQGRLNYGYTF.

This clonotype was observed many times. The chain joins TRBV4-2 to TRBJ1-6; 8 bases fit TRBD1. The CDR3 extends over 16 amino acids. The V gene's germline CDR1 is LGHNA and CDR2 YNFKEQ. V was clipped by 1 base and J by 4 bases; unmatched bases: 3. This CDR3 reads CASSQATGAYNSPLHF. In DNA, the CDR3 is TGTGCCAGCAGCCAAGCGACAGGGGCATATAATTCACCCCTCCACTTT.

This clonotype has ten or more counts. V gene TRBV29-1 combines with J gene TRBJ2-1, with D perhaps assigned TRBD1 or TRBD2 (5 bases each). The CDR3 sequence is 15 residues long. V was pared by 3 bases and J by 8 bases, with 20 bases between. Germline V CDR1 and CDR2: SQVTM, ANQGSEA. For the CDR3, the DNA is TGCAGCGTTGATGGGACGGAACGGGTGCCCGATGAGCAGTTCTTC. This encodes CSVDGTERVPDEQFF.

This clonotype was seen only a few times. This chain connects TRBV10-3 to TRBJ1-1; 7 bases line up with TRBD1. The germline CDR1 and CDR2 sequences are ENHRY and SYGVKD. V gave up 5 bases and J gave up 1 base; unmatched junction bases: 7. This CDR3 has 15 residues. In DNA form, the CDR3 reads TGTGCCATCAGTACCAGCGACAGGGCGAACACTGAAGCTTTCTTT. This gives the protein CAISTSDRANTEAFF.

This clonotype was recorded at least ten times. The rearrangement uses TRBV20-1 and TRBJ2-1, with 7 bases matching TRBD2. The V gene's germline CDR1 is DFQATT and CDR2 SNEGSKA (reference sequence). Trimming took 3 bases from V and 4 from J; bases not matched to a gene: 6. This CDR3 has 14 residues. The CDR3 nucleotides are TGCAGTGCTAGCGGGGGGACTAAATACAATGAGCAGTTCTTC. It specifies CSASGGTKYNEQFF.

This rearrangement joins TRBV14 to TRBJ2-7, with a possible D match to TRBD2 (6 bases). This CDR3 is built from 14 residues. Per the germline V gene, CDR1 is SGHDN and CDR2 is FVKESK. V gave up 1 base and J gave up 1 base, with 8 bases separating them. The chain's CDR3 is CASSQAGESYEQYF. The CDR3 bases are TGTGCCAGCAGCCAAGCGGGGGAATCCTACGAGCAGTACTTC.

This clonotype was recorded a few times. This rearrangement joins TRBV4-1 to TRBJ2-7, with 11 nucleotides matching TRBD2. Germline trimming cut 5 bases from V and 5 bases from J; bases unmatched to any gene: 14. Looked up from germline, CDR1 is MGHRA and CDR2 is YSYEKL. There are 17 residues in the CDR3. The CDR3 nucleotides are TGCGCCAGCAGCACCCGACCGACTAGCGGGAATCCCCACGAGCAGTACTTC. Protein sequence: CASSTRPTSGNPHEQYF.

This clonotype was recorded a few times. V gene TRBV7-2 combines with J gene TRBJ2-5; TRBD1 might be the D (6 bases). The CDR3 loop spans 13 amino acids. V was shortened by 5 bases and J by 0 bases, with 7 bases between the two germline ends. The germline gives CDR1 SGHTA, CDR2 FQGNSA. The DNA for the CDR3 is TGTGCCAGCAGCCGGGACAACCAAGAGACCCAGTACTTC. Translation: CASSRDNQETQYF.

The table lists this clonotype with a few counts. The chain has TRBV20-1 and TRBJ2-7, with 10 bases lining up with TRBD2. Trimming removed 4 bases from V and 3 bases from J; junction bases left unmatched: 6. Germline values: CDR1 DFQATT, CDR2 SNEGSKA (reference sequence). The CDR3 runs 14 residues. The CDR3 reads CSAKRGGRDYEQYF. The CDR3 coding sequence is TGCAGTGCTAAGCGGGGGGGCCGGGACTACGAGCAGTACTTC.

A few counts support this clonotype. This chain's CDR3 is CASSADRITYEQYF. The CDR3 DNA is TGCGCCAGCAGCGCTGACAGGATCACCTACGAGCAGTACTTC. The V gene is TRBV5-1, the J gene TRBJ2-7; TRBD1 might be the D (6 bases). The CDR3 covers 14 residues. V dropped 4 bases and J dropped 2 bases, with 13 bases sitting between them. Germline assignment: CDR1 SGHRS and CDR2 YFSETQ.

The table lists this clonotype with many counts. The CDR3 DNA reads TGTGCCAGCAGCCCTGACCCGCGGGGGGGCTGGGATACGCAGTATTTT. This sequence encodes CASSPDPRGGWDTQYF. The chain couples TRBV9 to TRBJ2-3, with 9 bases identical to TRBD2. The germline V gene encodes CDR1 SGDLS and CDR2 YYNGEE. V trimming: 4 bases; J trimming: 6 bases; junction bases outside the gene matches: 12. The CDR3 contains 16 residues. Combining the CDR3 with reference TRBV9 and TRBJ2-3 gives the whole variable domain DSGVTQTPKHLITATGQRVTLRCSPRSGDLSVYWYQQSLDQGLQFLIQYYNGEERAKGNILERFSAQQFPDLHSELNLSSLELGDSALYFCASSPDPRGGWDTQYFGPGTRLTVL.

This clonotype was seen at least ten times. This chain joins TRBV27 and TRBJ2-5, with unresolved D. From germline, CDR1 is MNHEY and CDR2 SMNVEV (reference sequence). Trimming took 5 bases from V and 1 from J, leaving 11 bases between them. The CDR3 extends over 14 amino acids. CDR3 region: CASSKTWTQETQYF. The DNA of the CDR3 is TGTGCCAGCAGTAAAACTTGGACCCAAGAGACCCAGTACTTC.

The chain joins TRBV4-3 to TRBJ2-3, with 8 bases identical to TRBD1. The germline V gene has CDR1 LGHNA and CDR2 YSLEER. V lost 1 base to trimming and J lost 4 bases; unmatched junction nucleotides: 4. The CDR3 sequence is 15 residues long. In DNA, the CDR3 is TGCGCCAGCAGCCAAGGGGCAGGGGGCGCAGATACGCAGTATTTT. It codes for CASSQGAGGADTQYF.

CDR3 sequence (DNA): TGTGCCAGTCTACCCGGAGGGACGGGAGGGAACAATGAGCAGTTCTTC. It codes for CASLPGGTGGNNEQFF. V is TRBV7-2 and J is TRBJ2-1; 8 nucleotides line up with TRBD2. The J segment lost 5 bases and the V segment lost 9 bases, leaving 15 bases of the junction unmatched. Germline V lookup: CDR1 SGHTA, CDR2 FQGNSA. The CDR3 loop spans 16 amino acids.

The V and J genes are TRBV20-1 and TRBJ2-7; D uncertain. This CDR3 has 11 residues. Germline CDR1 is DFQATT and CDR2 is SNEGSKA (reference sequence). V gave up 3 bases and J gave up 2 bases, with 5 bases separating them. CDR3 in DNA: TGCAGTGCTAGGGACGCCTACGAGCAGTACTTC. Translation: CSARDAYEQYF.

This clonotype was counted between two and nine times. The chain combines TRBV12-3 or TRBV12-4 with TRBJ2-3, with TRBD1 identical over 8 bases. The V gene end was trimmed by 0 bases and the J gene end by 0 bases; junction bases not matched to a gene: 8. The CDR3 loop spans 18 amino acids. As DNA, the CDR3 is TGTGCCAGCAGTTTAGCGGACAGGGTAGGGACAAGCACAGATACGCAGTATTTT. Protein: CASSLADRVGTSTDTQYF.

The sample holds a few counts of this clonotype. This rearrangement joins TRBV5-5 to TRBJ2-7, with D perhaps being TRBD1 or TRBD2 (5 bases each). The germline CDR1 and CDR2 sequences are SGHKS and YYEKEE (reference sequence). V was shortened by 4 bases and J by 2 bases, with 19 bases between the two germline ends. CDR3 length: 16 residues. The CDR3 DNA is TGTGCCAGCAGCCCCAGGGAGCCGGGATCCCCCTACGAGCAGTACTTC. As protein: CASSPREPGSPYEQYF.

This clonotype has a handful of counts. The rearrangement uses TRBV6-1 and TRBJ2-7; D not certain. The CDR3 has 15 amino acids. Trimming stripped 5 bases from V and 2 bases from J, with 16 bases between. Per germline, CDR1 MNHNS and CDR2 SASEGT. CDR3: CASSPGSSFTYEQYF. The CDR3 nucleotides are TGTGCCAGCAGTCCTGGTAGTTCCTTCACCTACGAGCAGTACTTC.

This clonotype occurred many times. The V call is TRBV7-2, the J call TRBJ1-2; D unclear. The CDR3 contains 11 residues. Trimming took off 5 bases at V and 8 bases at J, with 9 bases between the two ends. CDR1 is SGHTA, CDR2 FQGNSA, per germline. The CDR3 spells CASSLRLGYTF. Written as DNA, the CDR3 is TGTGCCAGCAGCCTCCGCCTAGGCTACACCTTC.

This clonotype was counted many times. The gene calls are TRBV12-3 or TRBV12-4 and TRBJ1-1, with D unclear. The ends were cut back, 10 bases at V and 1 base at J, with 4 bases in the middle. CDR3 size: 10 residues. CDR3 sequence reads: CATGNTEAFF. The CDR3 coding sequence is TGTGCCACCGGGAACACTGAAGCTTTCTTT.